A single T cell receptor (beta chain) is shown here with its context. Antigen unknown. This specimen belongs to a study of cytomegalovirus exposure and HLA in healthy donors. Findings and caveats of the study: Follow-up analysis seemed to connect common viral pathogens with several of the most significant clusters identified. On later analysis, the bulk of CMV-associated TCR beta chains appeared to be HLA-restricted.

Germline V gene data show CDR1 as SGDLS and CDR2 as YYNGEE. The CDR3 contains 18 residues. V was clipped by 0 bases and J by 0 bases, with 13 bases between them. The PCR ran on 60 Vbeta and 13 Jbeta primers. The data were produced by immunoSEQ multiplex PCR, yet TCRdb's version contains in-frame clones alone and is incomplete. The sample records approximately 170,000 clones, roughly three quarters being singletons. The receptor's source is a male donor in good health and CMV-seropositive. The rearrangement uses TRBV9 and TRBJ2-6; TRBD2 might be the D (6 bases). Sequenced material: PBMCs. CDR3 loop: CASSVVWGVTSGANVLTF. The DNA for the CDR3 is TGTGCCAGCAGCGTAGTTTGGGGGGTGACCTCTGGGGCCAACGTCCTGACTTTC.